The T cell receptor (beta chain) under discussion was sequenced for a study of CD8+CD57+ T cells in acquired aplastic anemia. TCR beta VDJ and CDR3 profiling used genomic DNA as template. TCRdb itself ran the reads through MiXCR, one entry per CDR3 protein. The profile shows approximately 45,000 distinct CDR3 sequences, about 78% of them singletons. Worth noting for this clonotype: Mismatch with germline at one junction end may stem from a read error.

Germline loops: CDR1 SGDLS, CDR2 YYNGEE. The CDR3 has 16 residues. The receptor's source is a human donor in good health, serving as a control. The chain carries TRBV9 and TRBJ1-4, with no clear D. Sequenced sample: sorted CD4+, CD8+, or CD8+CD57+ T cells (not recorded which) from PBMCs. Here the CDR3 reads CASSVEAGEGNEKLFF. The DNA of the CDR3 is TGTGCCAGCAGCGTAGAGGCCGGAGAAGGGAATGAGAAACTGTTTTTT.